The rows below give T cell receptor beta chains drawn from one sample of a study of blood T cell repertoires in COVID-19. Assay used: immunoSEQ multiplex PCR; TCRdb lists only in-frame clones, some missing. This sample has some 180,000 clones; approximately 85% occur once, and the top ten carry 6.2%. Material for sequencing was PBMCs or T cells enriched from blood (not recorded which). The receptor source for this set is a man between 40 and 49 years old who had recovered from COVID-19. Each CDR3 is given with its conserved first and last residue. A D gene is named only where the DNA matches it firmly. Some rows mark clone size as missing; the rest say once, few, many or name a class of expanded clone.

>-|TRBV30|TRBJ1-5|many
CAWNKNPGQPQHF
TGTGCCTGGAATAAAAATCCAGGGCAGCCCCAGCATTTT
>-|TRBV18|TRBJ1-1|-
CASLENTEAFF
TGTGCCAGCTTAGAAAACACTGAAGCTTTCTTT
>TRBD1|TRBV6-5|TRBJ2-1|-
CASSPRDSYNEQFF
TGTGCCAGCAGTCCTCGGGACAGTTACAATGAGCAGTTCTTC
>TRBD1|TRBV28|TRBJ1-6|-
CASSSVGTANTNNSPLHF
TGTGCCAGCAGTTCAGTAGGGACAGCAAACACAAACAATTCACCCCTCCACTTT
>TRBD2|TRBV27|TRBJ2-5|-
CASSAGLAVQETQYF
TGTGCCAGCAGTGCCGGACTAGCGGTTCAAGAGACCCAGTACTTC
>-|TRBV5-4|TRBJ2-3|-
CASSSFAPTGTRTDTQYF
TGTGCCAGCAGCTCTTTCGCACCCACCGGGACAAGGACAGATACGCAGTATTTT
>-|TRBV6-6|TRBJ1-5|-
CASRGVQGNQPQHF
TGTGCCAGCAGAGGGGTTCAGGGGAATCAGCCCCAGCATTTT
>-|TRBV12-5|TRBJ1-1|-
CASVQGARGTEAFF
TGTGCTAGTGTTCAAGGGGCCAGGGGCACTGAAGCTTTCTTT
>-|TRBV12-2|TRBJ2-3|-
CASRLDPRDTQYF
TGTGCAAGTCGCTTAGATCCGAGAGATACGCAGTATTTT
>TRBD1|TRBV5-1|TRBJ1-1|-
CASSKGQGNTEAFF
TGCGCCAGCAGCAAGGGACAGGGGAACACTGAAGCTTTCTTT
>-|TRBV7-2|TRBJ2-1|once
CASSPPGGGYNEQFF
TGTGCCAGCAGCCCTCCAGGAGGAGGGTACAATGAGCAGTTCTTC
>-|TRBV6-1|TRBJ2-7|-
CASSETGDTTYEQYF
TGTGCCAGCAGTGAAACGGGGGATACCACCTACGAGCAGTACTTC
>TRBD1|TRBV5-1|TRBJ1-2|-
CASSPLTGANYGYTF
TGCGCCAGCAGCCCATTGACAGGGGCTAACTATGGCTACACCTTC
>-|TRBV19|TRBJ2-3|-
CASRTGKTDTQYF
TGTGCCAGTAGGACGGGGAAAACAGATACGCAGTATTTT
>-|TRBV5-6|TRBJ2-7|once
CASSLAGETYEQYF
TGTGCCAGCAGCTTGGCAGGTGAGACCTACGAGCAGTACTTC
>-|TRBV12-3/TRBV12-4|TRBJ1-1|-
CASSLIGLSEAFF
TGTGCCAGCAGTTTAATCGGGTTATCTGAAGCTTTCTTT
>-|TRBV9|TRBJ1-6|-
CASSVTGEYNSPLHF
TGTGCCAGCAGCGTAACGGGTGAATATAATTCACCCCTCCACTTT
>TRBD1|TRBV28|TRBJ1-2|-
CASSYGTGGYGYTF
TGTGCCAGCAGTTATGGGACAGGGGGCTATGGCTACACCTTC
>TRBD2|TRBV5-1|TRBJ2-7|-
CASSWGLSLAGDEQYF
TGCGCCAGCAGCTGGGGATTATCGCTAGCGGGAGACGAGCAGTACTTC
>-|TRBV6-5|TRBJ1-5|few
CASRPGPNQPQHF
TGTGCCAGCAGACCAGGGCCTAATCAGCCCCAGCATTTT
>-|TRBV28|TRBJ1-2|-
CASSFPQQVNYGYTF
TGTGCCAGCAGTTTCCCCCAACAGGTGAACTATGGCTACACCTTC
>-|TRBV15|TRBJ2-7|once
CATSRGAGDFSYEQYF
TGTGCCACCAGCAGAGGGGCAGGGGATTTCTCCTACGAGCAGTACTTC
>TRBD1|TRBV28|TRBJ1-5|once
CASSGSGGRQPQHF
TGTGCCAGCAGTGGCTCAGGGGGACGACAGCCCCAGCATTTT
>-|TRBV19|TRBJ2-3|few
CASSIDSGKFTDTQYF
TGTGCCAGTAGTATAGACTCGGGGAAATTCACAGATACGCAGTATTTT
>TRBD1|TRBV4-1|TRBJ2-6|-
CASSRSGTGPSGANVLTF
TGCGCCAGCAGCCGCTCCGGGACAGGCCCCTCTGGGGCCAACGTCCTGACTTTC
>TRBD1|TRBV11-2|TRBJ1-2|-
CASSPDQGAYGYTF
TGTGCCAGCAGCCCAGACCAGGGGGCCTATGGCTACACCTTC
>-|TRBV18|TRBJ1-4|-
CASSRTGILEKLFF
TGTGCCAGCTCACGAACGGGAATACTTGAAAAACTGTTTTTT
>-|TRBV2|TRBJ2-2|-
CASLGEASTGELFF
TGTGCCTCGCTAGGGGAAGCGAGCACCGGGGAGCTGTTTTTT
>TRBD2|TRBV19|TRBJ2-7|-
CASSIYSGIAREQYF
TGTGCCAGTAGTATATATAGCGGGATCGCACGGGAGCAGTACTTC
>-|TRBV15|TRBJ2-7|-
CATSYSQGMYEQYF
TGTGCCACCAGCTACTCCCAGGGAATGTACGAGCAGTACTTC
>-|TRBV6-5|TRBJ1-1|-
CASSYAVAVNTEAFF
TGTGCCAGCAGTTACGCAGTCGCCGTAAACACTGAAGCTTTCTTT
>TRBD1|TRBV27|TRBJ1-3|-
CASSRTGVGNTIYF
TGTGCCAGCAGCCGAACAGGGGTCGGTAACACCATATATTTT
>-|TRBV7-8|TRBJ1-1|-
CASSLSTGTEAFF
TGTGCCAGCAGCTTGTCAACGGGCACTGAAGCTTTCTTT
>-|TRBV6-5|TRBJ1-1|-
CASRSRGNTEAFF
TGTGCCAGCAGGTCACGGGGGAACACTGAAGCTTTCTTT
>TRBD2|TRBV24-1|TRBJ2-1|-
CATSDPLAEYNEQFF
TGTGCCACCAGTGATCCTCTAGCGGAATACAATGAGCAGTTCTTC
>TRBD1|TRBV5-1|TRBJ1-1|-
CASSQMTGFSWNTEAFF
TGCGCCAGCAGTCAGATGACAGGGTTCTCTTGGAACACTGAAGCTTTCTTT
>-|TRBV5-4|TRBJ2-7|-
CASSLELPRDEQYF
TGTGCCAGCAGCTTGGAACTGCCCCGGGACGAGCAGTACTTC
>-|TRBV6-1|TRBJ1-1|-
CASSESTEAFF
TGTGCCAGCAGTGAATCGACAGAGGCTTTCTTT
>-|TRBV7-2|TRBJ2-2|-
CASSPPRRNTGELFF
TGTGCCAGCAGCCCCCCCCGCAGGAACACCGGGGAGCTGTTTTTT
>TRBD1|TRBV6-1|TRBJ2-7|many
CASSDPTGAYEQYF
TGTGCCAGCAGTGATCCTACAGGGGCCTACGAGCAGTACTTC
>TRBD1|TRBV19|TRBJ1-5|once
CASTSDRRHQPQHF
TGTGCCAGTACCTCGGACAGGAGGCATCAGCCCCAGCATTTT
>TRBD2|TRBV6-6|TRBJ2-3|-
CASSRAGLAGGPVSVDTQYF
TGTGCCAGCAGTCGAGCGGGACTAGCGGGAGGGCCGGTTTCGGTAGATACGCAGTATTTT
>-|TRBV6-5|TRBJ2-2|-
CASSYNRDVGGELFF
TGTGCCAGCAGTTACAACAGGGACGTAGGCGGGGAGCTGTTTTTT
>TRBD1|TRBV5-1|TRBJ1-2|-
CASSVRTGESYGYTF
TGCGCCAGCAGCGTACGGACAGGGGAAAGCTATGGCTACACCTTC
>TRBD2|TRBV6-5|TRBJ2-7|once
CATLGLAGIHEQYF
TGTGCCACCCTAGGACTAGCGGGGATCCACGAGCAGTACTTC
>TRBD2|TRBV5-4|TRBJ2-5|-
CASSLGRGSGETQYF
TGTGCCAGCAGCTTGGGCCGCGGGAGTGGAGAGACCCAGTACTTC
>-|TRBV20-1|TRBJ1-1|-
CSARLDSLSFF
TGCAGTGCCCGTTTAGACAGCCTATCTTTCTTT
>-|TRBV18|TRBJ2-1|few
CASSPKVSVDNEQFF
TGTGCCAGCTCCCCCAAGGTTAGCGTCGACAATGAGCAGTTCTTC
>-|TRBV19|TRBJ1-3|-
CASSISSNTIYF
TGTGCCAGTAGTATATCTTCAAACACCATATATTTT
>TRBD2|TRBV11-2|TRBJ2-1|-
CASSSSGGGLNEQFF
TGTGCCAGCAGCTCCAGCGGGGGGGGCCTCAATGAGCAGTTCTTC
>-|TRBV7-2|TRBJ2-1|once
CASSSPSQVLSYNEQFF
TGTGCCAGCAGCTCGCCTTCTCAGGTTCTCTCCTACAATGAGCAGTTCTTC
>TRBD2|TRBV14|TRBJ2-1|-
CASSLPGRGSSYNEQFF
TGTGCCAGCAGCCTCCCGGGGCGGGGGAGCTCCTACAATGAGCAGTTCTTC
>-|TRBV6-5|TRBJ1-1|few
CASSVQGVSTEAFF
TGTGCCAGCAGCGTCCAGGGCGTTTCCACTGAAGCTTTCTTT
>-|TRBV27|TRBJ1-5|-
CASSYDSNQPQHF
TGTGCCAGCAGCTACGATAGCAATCAGCCCCAGCATTTT
>TRBD2|TRBV7-3|TRBJ2-5|-
CASSLGLAGGGETQYF
TGTGCCAGCAGCTTGGGACTAGCGGGAGGGGGCGAGACCCAGTACTTC